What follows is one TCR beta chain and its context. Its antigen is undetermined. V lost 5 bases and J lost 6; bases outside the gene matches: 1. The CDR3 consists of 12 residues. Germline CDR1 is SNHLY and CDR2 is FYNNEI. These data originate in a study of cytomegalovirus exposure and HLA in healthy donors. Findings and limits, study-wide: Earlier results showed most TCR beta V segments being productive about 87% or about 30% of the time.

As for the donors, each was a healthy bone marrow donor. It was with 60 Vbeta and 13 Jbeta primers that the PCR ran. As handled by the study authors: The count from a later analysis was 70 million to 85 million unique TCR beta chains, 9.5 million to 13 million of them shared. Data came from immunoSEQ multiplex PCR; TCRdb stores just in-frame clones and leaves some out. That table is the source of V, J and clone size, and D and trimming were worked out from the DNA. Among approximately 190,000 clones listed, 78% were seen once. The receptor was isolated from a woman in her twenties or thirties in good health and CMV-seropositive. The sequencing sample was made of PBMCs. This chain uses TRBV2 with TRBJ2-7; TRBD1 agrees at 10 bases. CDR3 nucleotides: TGTGCCAGCAGTAGACAGGGGGCCGAGCAGTACTTC. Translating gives CASSRQGAEQYF.